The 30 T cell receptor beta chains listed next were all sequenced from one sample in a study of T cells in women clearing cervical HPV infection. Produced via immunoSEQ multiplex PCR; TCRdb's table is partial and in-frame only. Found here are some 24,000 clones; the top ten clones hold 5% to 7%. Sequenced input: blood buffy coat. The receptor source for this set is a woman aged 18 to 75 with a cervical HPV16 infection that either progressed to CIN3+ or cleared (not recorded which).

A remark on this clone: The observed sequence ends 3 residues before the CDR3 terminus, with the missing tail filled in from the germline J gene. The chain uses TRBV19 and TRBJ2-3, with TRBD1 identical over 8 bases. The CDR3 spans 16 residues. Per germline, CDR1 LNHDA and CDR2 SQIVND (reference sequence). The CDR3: CASTLNGDRRQETQYF. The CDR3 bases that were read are TGTGCCAGTACACTGAACGGGGACAGGCGCCAAGAGACG. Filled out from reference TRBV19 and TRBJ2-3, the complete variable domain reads DGGITQSPKYLFRKEGQNVTLSCEQNLNHDAMYWYRQDPGQGLRLIYYSQIVNDFQKGDIAEGYSVSREKKESFPLTVTSAQKNPTAFYLCASTLNGDRRQETQYFGPGTRLTVL.

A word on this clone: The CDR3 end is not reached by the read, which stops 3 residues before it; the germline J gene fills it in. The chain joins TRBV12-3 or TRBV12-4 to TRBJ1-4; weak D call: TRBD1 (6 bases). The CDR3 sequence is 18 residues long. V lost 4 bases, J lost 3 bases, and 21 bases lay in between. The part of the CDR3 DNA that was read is TGTGCCAGCAGTTCCAAACGGGACACCCGTCCGGCTAATGAAAAA. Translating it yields CASSSKRDTRPANEK. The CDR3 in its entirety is CASSSKRDTRPANEKLFF.

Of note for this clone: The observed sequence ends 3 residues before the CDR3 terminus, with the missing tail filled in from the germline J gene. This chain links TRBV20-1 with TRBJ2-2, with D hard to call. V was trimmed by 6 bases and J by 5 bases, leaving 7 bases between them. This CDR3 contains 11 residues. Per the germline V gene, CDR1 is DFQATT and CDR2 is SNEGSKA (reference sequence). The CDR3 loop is CSAAGTGELFF. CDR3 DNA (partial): TGCAGTGCGGCAGGAACCGGGGAG.

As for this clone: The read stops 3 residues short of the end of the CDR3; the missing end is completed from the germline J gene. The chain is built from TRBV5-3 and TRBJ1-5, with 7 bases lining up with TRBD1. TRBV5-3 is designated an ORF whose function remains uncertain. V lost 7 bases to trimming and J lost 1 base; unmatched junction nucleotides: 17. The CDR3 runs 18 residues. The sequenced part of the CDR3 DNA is TGTGCCAGACAGCTTGTCGCCTTGACAGGGAAAAGCAATCAGCCC. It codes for CARQLVALTGKSNQP. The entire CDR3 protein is CARQLVALTGKSNQPQHF.

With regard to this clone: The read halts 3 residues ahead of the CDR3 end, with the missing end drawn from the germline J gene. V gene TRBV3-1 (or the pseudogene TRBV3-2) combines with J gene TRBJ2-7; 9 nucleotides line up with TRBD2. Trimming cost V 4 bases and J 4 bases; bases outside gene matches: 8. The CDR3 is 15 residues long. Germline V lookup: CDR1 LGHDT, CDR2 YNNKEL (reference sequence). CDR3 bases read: TGTGCCAGCAGCCCGTCACTAGCGGGCGATTACGAG. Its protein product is CASSPSLAGDYE. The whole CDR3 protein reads CASSPSLAGDYEQYF.

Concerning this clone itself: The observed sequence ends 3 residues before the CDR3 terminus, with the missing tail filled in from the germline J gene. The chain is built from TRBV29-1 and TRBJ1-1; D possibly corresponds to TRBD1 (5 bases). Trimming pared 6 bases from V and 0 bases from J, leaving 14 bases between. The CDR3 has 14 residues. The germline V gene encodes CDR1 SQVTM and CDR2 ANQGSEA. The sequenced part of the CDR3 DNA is TGCAGCGTGGCCCCGGGACTGATGAACACTGAA. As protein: CSVAPGLMNTE. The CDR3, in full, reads CSVAPGLMNTEAFF. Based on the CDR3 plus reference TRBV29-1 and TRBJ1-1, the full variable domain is SAVISQKPSRDICQRGTSLTIQCQVDSQVTMMFWYRQQPGQSLTLIATANQGSEATYESGFVIDKFPISRPNLTFSTLTVSNMSPEDSSIYLCSVAPGLMNTEAFFGQGTRLTVV.

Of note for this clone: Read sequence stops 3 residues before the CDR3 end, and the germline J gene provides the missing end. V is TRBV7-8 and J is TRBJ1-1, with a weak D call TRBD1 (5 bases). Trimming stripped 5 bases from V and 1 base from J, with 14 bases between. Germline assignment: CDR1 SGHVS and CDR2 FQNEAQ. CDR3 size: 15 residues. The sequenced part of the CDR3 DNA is TGTGCCAGCAGCCCGCCGGGACTTAAGAACACTGAA. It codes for CASSPPGLKNTE. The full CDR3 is CASSPPGLKNTEAFF. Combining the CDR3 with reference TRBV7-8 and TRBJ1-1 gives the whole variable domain GAGVSQSPRYKVAKRGQDVALRCDPISGHVSLFWYQQALGQGPEFLTYFQNEAQLDKSGLPSDRFFAERPEGSVSTLKIQRTQQEDSAVYLCASSPPGLKNTEAFFGQGTRLTVV.

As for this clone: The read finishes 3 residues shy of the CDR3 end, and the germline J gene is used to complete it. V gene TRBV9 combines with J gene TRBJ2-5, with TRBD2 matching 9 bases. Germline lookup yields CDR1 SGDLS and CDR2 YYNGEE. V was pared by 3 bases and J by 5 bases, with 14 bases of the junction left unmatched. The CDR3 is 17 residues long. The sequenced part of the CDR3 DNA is TGTGCCAGCAGCGCCTGGACCGGGACTAGCTGGCGTGAGACC. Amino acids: CASSAWTGTSWRET. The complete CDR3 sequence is CASSAWTGTSWRETQYF.

This CDR3 reads CASSENSGGFTEQFF. CDR3 DNA (partial): TGCGCCAGCAGCGAAAACAGCGGGGGGTTCACTGAG. The J gene is TRBJ2-1, the V gene TRBV5-1, with TRBD2 matching 9 bases. The sequence runs out 3 residues before the end of the CDR3; the remainder is reconstructed from the germline J gene. Trimming removed 4 bases from V and 9 bases from J; junction bases left unmatched: 11. Germline CDR1 reads SGHRS; CDR2 reads YFSETQ. CDR3 length equals 15 residues.

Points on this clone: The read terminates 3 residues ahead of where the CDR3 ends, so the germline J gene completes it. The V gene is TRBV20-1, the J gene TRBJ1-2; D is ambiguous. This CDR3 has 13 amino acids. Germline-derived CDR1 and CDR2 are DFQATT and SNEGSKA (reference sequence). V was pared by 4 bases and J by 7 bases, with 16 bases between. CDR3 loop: CSAIRVTPGGYTF. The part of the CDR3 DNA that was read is TGCAGTGCTATCCGCGTAACCCCGGGTGGC.

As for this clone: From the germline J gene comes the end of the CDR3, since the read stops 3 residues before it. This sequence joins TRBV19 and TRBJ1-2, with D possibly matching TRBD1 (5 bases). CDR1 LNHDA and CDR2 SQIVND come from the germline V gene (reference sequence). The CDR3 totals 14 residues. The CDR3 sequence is CASSIRGSTDTYTF. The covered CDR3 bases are TGTGCCAGTAGTATTCGGGGGTCCACAGATACC.

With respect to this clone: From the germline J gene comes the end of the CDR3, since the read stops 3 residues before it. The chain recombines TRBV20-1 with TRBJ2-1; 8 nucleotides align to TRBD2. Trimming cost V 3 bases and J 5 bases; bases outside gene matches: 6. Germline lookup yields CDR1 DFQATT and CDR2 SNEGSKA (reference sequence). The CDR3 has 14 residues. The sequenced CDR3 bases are TGCAGTGCTAGCGCCGGGGGGGCCCACAATGAG. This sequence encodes CSASAGGAHNE. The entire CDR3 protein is CSASAGGAHNEQFF.

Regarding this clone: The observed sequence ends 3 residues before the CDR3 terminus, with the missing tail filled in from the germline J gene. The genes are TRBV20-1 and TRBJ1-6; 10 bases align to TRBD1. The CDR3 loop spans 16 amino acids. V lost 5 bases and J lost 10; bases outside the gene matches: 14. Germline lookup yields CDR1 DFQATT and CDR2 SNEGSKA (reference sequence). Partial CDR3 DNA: TGCAGTGCTGAGATCGGGACAGGGGATGGGGAGTCACCC. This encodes CSAEIGTGDGESP. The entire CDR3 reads CSAEIGTGDGESPLHF.

CDR3 bases read: TGCAGTGCTAGCTTCGGGACGGGGGGCGATCAGCCC. This codes for CSASFGTGGDQP. The CDR3 as a whole reads CSASFGTGGDQPQHF. This chain joins TRBV20-1 and TRBJ1-5, with a possible D match to TRBD1 (6 bases). The read gets to within 3 residues of the CDR3 end, and the germline J gene fills in the rest. The V end was cut by 3 bases, the J end by 5 bases, with 17 bases between. This CDR3 comprises 15 residues. Looked up from germline, CDR1 is DFQATT and CDR2 is SNEGSKA (reference sequence).

The covered CDR3 bases are TGTGCCAGCAGCTCCCCGGACAGTCAGTACACTGAA. Amino acid sequence: CASSSPDSQYTE. The full-length CDR3 reads as CASSSPDSQYTEAFF. The V gene is TRBV11-2, the J gene TRBJ1-1; D is possibly TRBD1 (6 bases). From the germline J gene comes the end of the CDR3, since the read stops 3 residues before it. This CDR3 has 15 amino acids. CDR1 and CDR2 from the germline V gene are SGHAT and FQNNGV. The V end was cut by 4 bases, the J end by 3 bases, with 15 bases between.

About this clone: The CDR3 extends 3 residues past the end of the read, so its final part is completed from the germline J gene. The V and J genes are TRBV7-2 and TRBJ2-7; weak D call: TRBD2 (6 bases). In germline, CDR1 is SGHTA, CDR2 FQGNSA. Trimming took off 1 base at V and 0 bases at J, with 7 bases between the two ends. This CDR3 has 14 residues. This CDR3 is CASSLGGNSYEQYF. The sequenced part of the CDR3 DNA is TGTGCCAGCAGCTTAGGCGGGAACTCCTACGAG.

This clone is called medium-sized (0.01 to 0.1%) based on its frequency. This CDR3 is CSVGRGGQETQYF. CDR3 DNA, as far as it was read: TGCAGCGTTGGGAGGGGGGGACAAGAGACC. This sequence joins TRBV29-1 and TRBJ2-5; a weak D match, TRBD2 (7 bases). The sequence runs out 3 residues before the end of the CDR3; the remainder is reconstructed from the germline J gene. CDR1 is SQVTM, CDR2 ANQGSEA, per germline. The length of the CDR3 is 13 residues. Trimming took 4 bases from V and 2 from J, leaving 11 bases between them.

The CDR3 DNA, read in part, is TGTGCCAGCAGCTCGAACGGACAGAGGGGTTAC. As protein: CASSSNGQRGY. The entire CDR3 protein reads CASSSNGQRGYYTF. V usage is TRBV7-3 and J usage is TRBJ1-2, with D possibly TRBD1 on 6 matching bases. The CDR3 extends 3 residues past the end of the read, so its final part is completed from the germline J gene. Germline loops: CDR1 SGHTA, CDR2 FQGTGA. The CDR3 is 14 residues long.

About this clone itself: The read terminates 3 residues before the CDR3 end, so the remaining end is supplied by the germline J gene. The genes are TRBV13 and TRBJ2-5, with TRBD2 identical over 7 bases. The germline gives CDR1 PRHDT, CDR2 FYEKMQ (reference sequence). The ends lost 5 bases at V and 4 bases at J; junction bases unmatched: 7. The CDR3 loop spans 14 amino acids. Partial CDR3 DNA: TGTGCCAGCAGCCCCGAAATAGCGGGAGAGACC. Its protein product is CASSPEIAGET. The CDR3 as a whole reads CASSPEIAGETQYF.

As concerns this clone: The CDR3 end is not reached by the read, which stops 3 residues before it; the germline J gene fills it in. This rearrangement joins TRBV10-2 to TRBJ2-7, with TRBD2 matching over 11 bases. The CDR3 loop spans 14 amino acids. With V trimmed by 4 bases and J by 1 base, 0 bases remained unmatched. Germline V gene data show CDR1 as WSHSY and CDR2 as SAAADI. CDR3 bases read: TGCGCCAGCAGTGGACTAGCGGGGTCCTACGAG. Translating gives CASSGLAGSYE. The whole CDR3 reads CASSGLAGSYEQYF.

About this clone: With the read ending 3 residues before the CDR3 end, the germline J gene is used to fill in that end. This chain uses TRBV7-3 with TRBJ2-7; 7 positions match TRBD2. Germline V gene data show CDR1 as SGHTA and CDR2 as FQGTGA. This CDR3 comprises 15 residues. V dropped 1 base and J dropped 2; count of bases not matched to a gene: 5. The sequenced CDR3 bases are TGTGCCAGCAGCTTAAGTAGCGGGCCCGCCTACGAG. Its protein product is CASSLSSGPAYE. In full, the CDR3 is CASSLSSGPAYEQYF.

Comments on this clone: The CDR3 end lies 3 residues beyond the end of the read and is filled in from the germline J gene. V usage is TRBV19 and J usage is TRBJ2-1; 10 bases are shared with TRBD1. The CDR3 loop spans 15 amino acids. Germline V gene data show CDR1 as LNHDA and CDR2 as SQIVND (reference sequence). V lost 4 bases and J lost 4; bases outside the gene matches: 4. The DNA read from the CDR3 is TGTGCCAGTAGTAAAGGACAGGGGGTGTACAATGAG. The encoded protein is CASSKGQGVYNE. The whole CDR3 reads CASSKGQGVYNEQFF.

CDR3 DNA (partial): TGTGCCAGCAGCTCAAGGGCACCCCTTGAA. Translation gives CASSSRAPLE. The CDR3 in full is CASSSRAPLEAFF. This chain uses TRBV11-2 with TRBJ1-1; the D is unclear. The DNA ends 3 residues before the CDR3 does, and the rest of the CDR3 is filled in from the germline J gene. Germline-derived CDR1 and CDR2 are SGHAT and FQNNGV. CDR3 length: 13 amino acids. V dropped 4 bases and J dropped 7 bases, with 13 bases sitting between them.

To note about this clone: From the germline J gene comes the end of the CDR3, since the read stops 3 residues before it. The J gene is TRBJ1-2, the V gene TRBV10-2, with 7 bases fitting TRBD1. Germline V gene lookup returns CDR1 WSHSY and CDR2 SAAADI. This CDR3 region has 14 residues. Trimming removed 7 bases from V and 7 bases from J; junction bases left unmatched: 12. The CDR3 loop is CASTLQGLSSGYTF. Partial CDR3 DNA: TGCGCCAGCACCCTACAGGGGCTCTCGTCTGGC.

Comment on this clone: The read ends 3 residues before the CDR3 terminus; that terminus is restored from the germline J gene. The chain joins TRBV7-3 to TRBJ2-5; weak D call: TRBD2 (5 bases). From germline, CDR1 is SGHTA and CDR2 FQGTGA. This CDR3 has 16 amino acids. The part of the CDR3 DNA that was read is TGTGCCAGCCCCCCGCGCGCGGGCGTGCCCCCAGATACC. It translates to CASPPRAGVPPDT. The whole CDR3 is CASPPRAGVPPDTQYF.

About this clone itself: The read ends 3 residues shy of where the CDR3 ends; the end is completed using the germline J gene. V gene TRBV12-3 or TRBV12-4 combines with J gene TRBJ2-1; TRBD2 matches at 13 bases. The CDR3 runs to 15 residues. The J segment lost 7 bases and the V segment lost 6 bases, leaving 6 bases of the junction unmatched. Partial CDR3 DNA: TGTGCCAGCAGCCGGACTAGCGGGAGAGTAAATGAG. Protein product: CASSRTSGRVNE. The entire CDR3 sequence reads CASSRTSGRVNEQFF.

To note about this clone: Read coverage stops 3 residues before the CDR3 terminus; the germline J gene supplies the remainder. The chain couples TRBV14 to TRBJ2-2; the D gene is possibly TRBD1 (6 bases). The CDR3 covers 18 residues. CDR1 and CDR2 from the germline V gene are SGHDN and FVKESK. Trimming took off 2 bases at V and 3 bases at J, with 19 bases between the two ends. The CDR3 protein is CASSQFPWGRRYTGELFF. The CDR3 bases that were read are TGTGCCAGCAGCCAATTCCCTTGGGGGCGGCGGTACACCGGGGAG.

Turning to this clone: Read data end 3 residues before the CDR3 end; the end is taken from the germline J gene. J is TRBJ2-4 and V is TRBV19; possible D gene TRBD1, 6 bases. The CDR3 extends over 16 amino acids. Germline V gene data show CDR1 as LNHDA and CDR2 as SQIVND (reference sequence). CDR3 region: CASSIGGGLSNQPQYF. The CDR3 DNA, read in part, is TGTGCCAGTAGTATAGGTGGGGGCCTTAGCAATCAGCCT.

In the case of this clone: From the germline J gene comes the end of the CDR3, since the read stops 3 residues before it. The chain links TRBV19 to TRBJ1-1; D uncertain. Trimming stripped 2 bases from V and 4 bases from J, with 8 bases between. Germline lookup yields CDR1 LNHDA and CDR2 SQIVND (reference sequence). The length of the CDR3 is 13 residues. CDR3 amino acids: CASSISGFTEAFF. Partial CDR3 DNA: TGTGCCAGTAGTATATCGGGGTTCACTGAA.

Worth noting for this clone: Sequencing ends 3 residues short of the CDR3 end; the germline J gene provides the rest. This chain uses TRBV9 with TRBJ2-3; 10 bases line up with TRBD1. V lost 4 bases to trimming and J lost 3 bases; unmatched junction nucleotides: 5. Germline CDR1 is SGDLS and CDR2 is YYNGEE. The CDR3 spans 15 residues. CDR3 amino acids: CASSTRQGATDTQYF. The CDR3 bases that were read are TGTGCCAGCAGCACCAGACAGGGGGCAACAGATACG.